This T cell receptor beta chain was captured by sequencing in a study of blood T cell repertoires in COVID-19. Across the whole study: COVID-19 samples from acute and convalescent phases originated in the United States, Italy and Spain. T cells, B-cell-depleted T cells, or PBMCs supplied cDNA or gDNA.

Study processing details: Amplification of reference gene primers was used by the study to estimate nucleated cell counts. Method: immunoSEQ multiplex PCR; TCRdb's copy keeps in-frame clones and lacks some. V, J and clone size were drawn from that table, and D and trimming were deduced from the DNA. Of about 75,000 clones listed, 88% are singletons. Trimming left V 5 bases short and J 1 base short, with 8 bases between. Looked up from germline, CDR1 is SGHTA and CDR2 is FQGNSA. The length of the CDR3 is 13 residues. The chain uses TRBV7-2 and TRBJ1-1; TRBD1 is a possible D gene (5 bases). The specimen was peripheral blood. The receptor's source is a human donor in a cohort sampled during active COVID-19. The CDR3 loop reads CASSPGQNTEAFF. Here the CDR3 DNA reads TGTGCCAGCAGCCCTGGACAGAACACTGAAGCTTTCTTT.